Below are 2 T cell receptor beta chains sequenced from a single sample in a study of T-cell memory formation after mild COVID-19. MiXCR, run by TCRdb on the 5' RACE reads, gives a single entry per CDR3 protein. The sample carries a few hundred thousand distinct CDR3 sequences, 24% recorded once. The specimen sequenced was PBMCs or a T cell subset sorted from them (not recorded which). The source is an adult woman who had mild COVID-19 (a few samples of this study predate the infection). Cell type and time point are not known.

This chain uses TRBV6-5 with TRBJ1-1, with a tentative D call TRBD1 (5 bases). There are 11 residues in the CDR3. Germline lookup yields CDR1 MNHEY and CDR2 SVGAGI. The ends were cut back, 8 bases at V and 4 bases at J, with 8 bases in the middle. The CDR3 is CASHQGTEAFF. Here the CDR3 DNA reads TGTGCCAGCCATCAGGGCACTGAAGCTTTCTTT.

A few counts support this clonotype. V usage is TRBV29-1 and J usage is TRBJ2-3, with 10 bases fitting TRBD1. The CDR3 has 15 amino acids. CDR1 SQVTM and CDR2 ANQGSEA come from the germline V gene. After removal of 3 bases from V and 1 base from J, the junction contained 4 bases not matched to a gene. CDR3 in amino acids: CSVEGTGARTDTQYF. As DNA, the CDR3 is TGCAGCGTTGAGGGGACAGGGGCTCGCACAGATACGCAGTATTTT.